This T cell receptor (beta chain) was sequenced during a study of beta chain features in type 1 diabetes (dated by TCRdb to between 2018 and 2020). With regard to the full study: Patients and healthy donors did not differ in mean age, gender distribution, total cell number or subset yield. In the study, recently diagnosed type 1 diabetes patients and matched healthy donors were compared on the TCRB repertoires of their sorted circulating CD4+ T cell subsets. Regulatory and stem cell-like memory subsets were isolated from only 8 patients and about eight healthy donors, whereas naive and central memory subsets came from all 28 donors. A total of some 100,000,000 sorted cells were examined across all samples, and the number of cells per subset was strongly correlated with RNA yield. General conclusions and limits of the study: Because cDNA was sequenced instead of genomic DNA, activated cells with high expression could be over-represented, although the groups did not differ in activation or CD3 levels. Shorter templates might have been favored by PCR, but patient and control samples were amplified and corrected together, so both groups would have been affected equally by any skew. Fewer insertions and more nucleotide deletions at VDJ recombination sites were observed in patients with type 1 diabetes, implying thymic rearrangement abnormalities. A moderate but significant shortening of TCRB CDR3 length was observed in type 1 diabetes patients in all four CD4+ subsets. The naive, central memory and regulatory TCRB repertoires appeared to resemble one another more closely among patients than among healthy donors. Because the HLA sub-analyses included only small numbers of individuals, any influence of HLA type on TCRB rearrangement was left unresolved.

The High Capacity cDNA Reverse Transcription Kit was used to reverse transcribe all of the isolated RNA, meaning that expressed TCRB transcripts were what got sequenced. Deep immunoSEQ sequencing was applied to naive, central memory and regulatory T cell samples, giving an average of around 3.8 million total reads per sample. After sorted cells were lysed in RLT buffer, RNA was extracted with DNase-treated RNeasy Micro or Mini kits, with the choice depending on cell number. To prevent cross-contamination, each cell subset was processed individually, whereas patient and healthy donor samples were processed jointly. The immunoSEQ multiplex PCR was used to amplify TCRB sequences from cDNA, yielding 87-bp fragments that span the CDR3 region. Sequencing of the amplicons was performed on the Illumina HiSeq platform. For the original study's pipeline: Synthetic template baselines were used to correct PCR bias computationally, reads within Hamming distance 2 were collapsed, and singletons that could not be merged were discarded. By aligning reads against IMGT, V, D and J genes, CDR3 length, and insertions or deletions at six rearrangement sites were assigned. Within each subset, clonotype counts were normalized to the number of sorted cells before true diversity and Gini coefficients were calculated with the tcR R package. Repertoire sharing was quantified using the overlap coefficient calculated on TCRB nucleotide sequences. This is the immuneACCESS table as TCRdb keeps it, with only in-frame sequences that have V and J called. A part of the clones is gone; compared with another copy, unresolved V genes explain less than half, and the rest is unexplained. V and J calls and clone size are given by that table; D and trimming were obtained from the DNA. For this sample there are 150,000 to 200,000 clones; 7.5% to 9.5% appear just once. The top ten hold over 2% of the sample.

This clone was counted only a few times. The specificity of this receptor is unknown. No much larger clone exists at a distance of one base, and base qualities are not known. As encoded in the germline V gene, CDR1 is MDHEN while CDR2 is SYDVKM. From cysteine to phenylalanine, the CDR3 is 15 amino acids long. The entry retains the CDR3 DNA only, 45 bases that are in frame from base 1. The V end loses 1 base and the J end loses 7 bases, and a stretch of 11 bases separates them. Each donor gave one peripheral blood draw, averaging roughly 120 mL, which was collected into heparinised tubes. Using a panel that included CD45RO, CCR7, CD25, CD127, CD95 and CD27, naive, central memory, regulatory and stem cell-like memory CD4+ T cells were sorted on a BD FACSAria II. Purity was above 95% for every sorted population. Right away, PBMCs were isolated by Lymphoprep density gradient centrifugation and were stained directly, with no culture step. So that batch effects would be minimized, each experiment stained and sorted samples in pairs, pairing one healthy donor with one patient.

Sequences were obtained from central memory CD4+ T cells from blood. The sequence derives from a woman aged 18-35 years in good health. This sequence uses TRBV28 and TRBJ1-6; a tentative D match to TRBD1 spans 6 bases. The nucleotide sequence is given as TGTGCCAGCAGTTTATACCGGACAGAGAATTCACCCCTCCACTTT. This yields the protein CASSLYRTENSPLHF.